Listed below are T cell receptor beta chains from one sample, sequenced in a study of T cells in Graves' hyperthyroidism and ophthalmopathy. TCRdb processed the multiplex PCR reads anew with MiXCR; each CDR3 protein has one entry. This table has under 400,000 distinct CDR3 sequences, about a sixth appearing once. Sample: blood. These receptors all come from a woman between 40 and 55 years old with Graves' ophthalmopathy. Both conserved end residues are part of each CDR3. Fields, in order: D gene, J gene, clone size, V gene, CDR3 DNA, CDR3 protein. The D gene is left open where the match is weak. Clone size is stated in some rows and not others, as once, few, many or a class when expanded.

D: TRBD1
J: TRBJ1-5
size: NA
V: TRBV4-1
DNA: TGCGCCAGCAGTTGGGCTTTCGACAGGGACGGAAATCAGCCCCAGCATTTT
CDR3: CASSWAFDRDGNQPQHF

D: NA
J: TRBJ1-3
size: many
V: TRBV25-1
DNA: TGTGCCAGCAGCCCTGGAGGTCGAAACACCATATATTTT
CDR3: CASSPGGRNTIYF

D: NA
J: TRBJ1-5
size: many
V: TRBV19
DNA: TGTGCCAGTAGTATAGATCGGGACCGTTATAGCAATCAGCCCCAGCATTTT
CDR3: CASSIDRDRYSNQPQHF

D: TRBD2
J: TRBJ2-4
size: NA
V: TRBV20-1
DNA: TGCAGTGCTAGAGACCCGGCCGGGAGGGGGAACATTCAGTACTTC
CDR3: CSARDPAGRGNIQYF

D: TRBD1
J: TRBJ1-5
size: many
V: TRBV6-2/TRBV6-3
DNA: TGTGCCAGCAAAGGGACAGGGGGCATCAATCAGCCCCAGCATTTT
CDR3: CASKGTGGINQPQHF

D: NA
J: TRBJ2-7
size: NA
V: TRBV28
DNA: TGTGCCAGCACCTCCGCCGTACTCAACCTCTACGAGCAGTGCTTC
CDR3: CASTSAVLNLYEQCF

D: NA
J: TRBJ2-5
size: many
V: TRBV10-3
DNA: TGTGCCATCAGTGAGTCGAATAGCGCCCAAGAGACCCAGTACTTC
CDR3: CAISESNSAQETQYF

D: NA
J: TRBJ2-7
size: few
V: TRBV4-1
DNA: TGCGCCAGCAGCCCCGAAAGGGGCGACGAGCAGTACTTC
CDR3: CASSPERGDEQYF

D: NA
J: TRBJ1-3
size: many
V: TRBV27
DNA: TGTGCCAGCAGTTTATCGGGTGCTGGAAACACCATATATTTT
CDR3: CASSLSGAGNTIYF

D: NA
J: TRBJ2-7
size: NA
V: TRBV7-2
DNA: TGTGCCAGCAGCTTAAGCCAAGCCTACAAGCAGTACTTC
CDR3: CASSLSQAYKQYF

D: TRBD1
J: TRBJ1-1
size: many
V: TRBV6-4
DNA: TGTGCCAGTCCGCCTGGGACAGAAAGCTCTGAAGCTTTCTTT
CDR3: CASPPGTESSEAFF

D: TRBD1
J: TRBJ1-3
size: NA
V: TRBV20-1
DNA: TGCAGTGCTAGCCGGGACAGCTCTGGAAACACCATATATTTT
CDR3: CSASRDSSGNTIYF

D: NA
J: TRBJ1-5
size: many
V: TRBV12-3/TRBV12-4
DNA: TGTGCCAGCAGTTTCGGGCCGCGGGGACAGCCCCAGCATTTT
CDR3: CASSFGPRGQPQHF

D: NA
J: TRBJ1-1
size: NA
V: TRBV10-3
DNA: TGTGCCTTCAGACTAGGACAGACGAACACTGAAGCTTTCTTT
CDR3: CAFRLGQTNTEAFF

D: TRBD1
J: TRBJ1-1
size: many
V: TRBV12-3/TRBV12-4
DNA: TGTGCCAGCAGTTTCGCTGACAGGGGGGACACTGAAGCTTTCTTT
CDR3: CASSFADRGDTEAFF

D: TRBD2
J: TRBJ2-7
size: many
V: TRBV7-9
DNA: TGTGCCAGCAGCCTGGGACTAGTTGGCGAGCAGTACTTC
CDR3: CASSLGLVGEQYF

D: NA
J: TRBJ1-5
size: many
V: TRBV19
DNA: TGTGCCAGTACAAATTTAGATCAGCCCCAGCATTTT
CDR3: CASTNLDQPQHF

D: NA
J: TRBJ1-5
size: many
V: TRBV10-3
DNA: TGTGCCACCCGACAGCTCAATCAGCCCCAGCATTTT
CDR3: CATRQLNQPQHF

D: NA
J: TRBJ2-4
size: many
V: TRBV12-3/TRBV12-4
DNA: TGTGCCAGCAGTTCTGGGGGAAGGAGAAACATTCAGTACTTC
CDR3: CASSSGGRRNIQYF

D: TRBD2
J: TRBJ2-7
size: few
V: TRBV3-1
DNA: TGTGCCAGCAGCCAATGGACTAGCGGGAGTGGCGAGCAGTACTTC
CDR3: CASSQWTSGSGEQYF

D: NA
J: TRBJ1-3
size: many
V: TRBV6-1
DNA: TGTGCCAGCAGTGACATTGGAAACACCATATATTTT
CDR3: CASSDIGNTIYF

D: TRBD1
J: TRBJ1-1
size: many
V: TRBV20-1
DNA: TGCAGTGCTCGACAGGGTGTGGGAACTGAAGCCTTCTTT
CDR3: CSARQGVGTEAFF

D: NA
J: TRBJ2-7
size: many
V: TRBV6-5
DNA: TGTGCCAGCAGCCCCATGGGGCAAACCTACGAGCAGTACTTC
CDR3: CASSPMGQTYEQYF

D: NA
J: TRBJ2-7
size: many
V: TRBV4-2
DNA: TGTGCCAGCAGCCAGGGGGTTGGGATTTCCTACGAGCAGTACTTC
CDR3: CASSQGVGISYEQYF

D: NA
J: TRBJ1-3
size: many
V: TRBV11-2
DNA: TGTGCCAGCAGCACAGTGCAGGGAGCTGGAAACACCATATATTTT
CDR3: CASSTVQGAGNTIYF

D: TRBD2
J: TRBJ2-7
size: many
V: TRBV11-2
DNA: TGTGCCAGCAGCCCCGACCTAGCGGGAGCGACCTACGAGCAGTACTTC
CDR3: CASSPDLAGATYEQYF

D: TRBD1
J: TRBJ1-1
size: many
V: TRBV28
DNA: TGTGCCAGCAGGGAACAGGGGAAGAACACTGAAGCTTTCTTT
CDR3: CASREQGKNTEAFF

D: NA
J: TRBJ2-5
size: few
V: TRBV6-1
DNA: TGTGCCAGCAGTGGAGGGCGGGCCCCCAGCCAAGAGACCCAGTACTTC
CDR3: CASSGGRAPSQETQYF

D: NA
J: TRBJ2-7
size: many
V: TRBV9
DNA: TGTGCCAGCAGCGTAAAAACGTCTCGAAGCTCCTACGAGCAGTACTTC
CDR3: CASSVKTSRSSYEQYF

D: NA
J: TRBJ1-2
size: many
V: TRBV19
DNA: TGTGCCAGTAGTATGCGGGGATTCGACACCTTC
CDR3: CASSMRGFDTF

D: NA
J: TRBJ2-7
size: many
V: TRBV19
DNA: TGTGCCAGTAGAACCAAGGGGGGCTCCTACGAGCAGTACTTC
CDR3: CASRTKGGSYEQYF

D: NA
J: TRBJ2-2
size: few
V: TRBV6-1
DNA: TGTGCCAGCAGCCGGGCCATTAACACCGGGGAGCTGTTTTTT
CDR3: CASSRAINTGELFF

D: TRBD1
J: TRBJ2-7
size: many
V: TRBV11-2
DNA: TGTGCCAGCAGCCGCCAGCTAGGGACAGGAGTCTACGAGCAGTACTTC
CDR3: CASSRQLGTGVYEQYF

D: TRBD2
J: TRBJ2-2
size: many
V: TRBV12-5
DNA: TGTGCTAGTGGTTTGATTCAGGAGACTAGCGGGAGTCCCGGGGAGCTGTTTTTT
CDR3: CASGLIQETSGSPGELFF

D: NA
J: TRBJ1-2
size: NA
V: TRBV27
DNA: TGTGCCAGCAGTTTATCGGCGGGGACTGGGGATGGCTACACCTTC
CDR3: CASSLSAGTGDGYTF

D: NA
J: TRBJ2-2
size: many
V: TRBV7-9
DNA: TGTGCCAGCAGGAGTCCGAACACCGGGGAGCTGTTTTTT
CDR3: CASRSPNTGELFF

D: NA
J: TRBJ2-5
size: many
V: TRBV19
DNA: TGTGCCAGTAGTACGGGGACAGGGACTAGCGAGACCCAGTACTTC
CDR3: CASSTGTGTSETQYF

D: TRBD1
J: TRBJ1-1
size: many
V: TRBV7-9
DNA: TGTGCCAGCAGCCCCGGGGACAGGGAGTATACTGAAGCTTTCTTT
CDR3: CASSPGDREYTEAFF

D: NA
J: TRBJ1-5
size: NA
V: TRBV12-3/TRBV12-4
DNA: TGTGCCAGCAGTAAGTGGAGCAATCAGCCCCAGCATTTT
CDR3: CASSKWSNQPQHF

D: TRBD1
J: TRBJ1-3
size: many
V: TRBV6-5
DNA: TGTGCCAGCACTTTTAGGACAGGCCCTGGAAACACCATATATTTT
CDR3: CASTFRTGPGNTIYF

D: NA
J: TRBJ2-7
size: many
V: TRBV29-1
DNA: TGCAGCGTGTGGACAGAGACCTACGAGCAGTACTTC
CDR3: CSVWTETYEQYF

D: TRBD1
J: TRBJ1-1
size: few
V: TRBV6-2/TRBV6-3
DNA: TGTGCCAGCAGAACTGGGACAGGGGGTACTGAAGCTTTCTTT
CDR3: CASRTGTGGTEAFF

D: NA
J: TRBJ2-7
size: many
V: TRBV20-1
DNA: TGCAGTGCTAGAGATCCACAGGGAGGAGGCGAGCAGTACTTC
CDR3: CSARDPQGGGEQYF

D: NA
J: TRBJ2-5
size: NA
V: TRBV12-3/TRBV12-4
DNA: TGTGCCAGCAGGGGCCGACAGTTCGGAGAGACCCAGTACTTC
CDR3: CASRGRQFGETQYF

D: NA
J: TRBJ2-2
size: many
V: TRBV6-1
DNA: TGTGCCAGCAGTGAACTGGGGGCGAACACCGGGGAGCTGTTTTTT
CDR3: CASSELGANTGELFF

D: TRBD2
J: TRBJ2-7
size: many
V: TRBV27
DNA: TGTGCCAGCAGTGCCTTCGGGACTAGCGGGAGCTACGAGCAGTACTTC
CDR3: CASSAFGTSGSYEQYF

D: NA
J: TRBJ2-5
size: many
V: TRBV30
DNA: TGTGCCTGGGGTTCAGGGACTCAAGAGACCCAGTACTTC
CDR3: CAWGSGTQETQYF

D: NA
J: TRBJ2-7
size: NA
V: TRBV2
DNA: TGTGCCAGCAGTGAAGCGCTTTTGTCGGGGCCACCACTCCCTGACTACGAGCAGTACTTC
CDR3: CASSEALLSGPPLPDYEQYF

D: TRBD1
J: TRBJ1-2
size: many
V: TRBV7-2
DNA: TGTGCCAGCAGCTTAGTTAACAGGGGGAACTATGGCTACACCTTC
CDR3: CASSLVNRGNYGYTF

D: NA
J: TRBJ1-5
size: many
V: TRBV6-5
DNA: TGTGCCAGCAGAAACTTTAATCAGCCCCAGCATTTT
CDR3: CASRNFNQPQHF

D: NA
J: TRBJ2-7
size: many
V: TRBV12-3/TRBV12-4
DNA: TGTGCCAGCAGCCCACAGGATACCTACGGGCAGTACTTC
CDR3: CASSPQDTYGQYF